One sample yielded the 14 T cell receptor beta chains listed below, sequenced in a study of beta chain features in type 1 diabetes (dated by TCRdb to the late 2010s). The library relied on the immunoSEQ multiplex PCR assay. All of the isolated RNA was reverse transcribed with the High Capacity cDNA Reverse Transcription Kit, so expressed TCRB transcripts were sequenced. The table was pulled from immuneACCESS by TCRdb, which kept in-frame rearrangements only. Such tables lose some clones; where checked, under half of the loss comes from unresolved V genes, and the rest has no known cause. The sample profile shows about 930,000 clones; 15% to 20% of them were found once. The ten largest clones add up to about 0.025% of the sample. Sequencing was performed on naive CD4+ T cells from blood. This specimen's cell subset or site label, interpreted: true naive CD4+ T cells. These receptors were collected from a woman aged 18-29 years in good health.

This clone was recorded a few times. This chain joins TRBV7-2 and TRBJ2-5; tentative D call: TRBD1 (6 bases). The CDR3 is made up of 15 amino acids. The V and J ends lost 7 bases and 0 bases respectively, with 15 bases between them. Germline CDR1 reads SGHTA; CDR2 reads FQGNSA. This CDR3 reads CASTLGQMYQETQYF. CDR3 nucleotide sequence: TGTGCCAGCACCCTAGGACAGATGTACCAAGAGACCCAGTACTTC.

This clone appeared a few times. V is TRBV11-1 and J is TRBJ2-7; 8 bases map to TRBD2. The germline gives CDR1 SGHAT, CDR2 FQDESV (reference sequence). The J segment lost 4 bases and the V segment lost 5 bases, leaving 7 bases of the junction unmatched. This CDR3 comprises 14 residues. CDR3 sequence: CASSQRGTNYEQYF. In DNA form, the CDR3 reads TGTGCCAGCAGCCAGCGGGGGACGAATTACGAGCAGTACTTC. The complete variable domain, with remaining parts taken from reference TRBV11-1 and TRBJ2-7, reads EAEVAQSPRYKITEKSQAVAFWCDPISGHATLYWYRQILGQGPELLVQFQDESVVDDSQLPKDRFSAERLKGVDSTLKIQPAELGDSAMYLCASSQRGTNYEQYFGPGTRLTVT.

The V gene is TRBV6-5, the J gene TRBJ1-4; D is undetermined. Germline assignment: CDR1 MNHEY and CDR2 SVGAGI. This CDR3 region has 13 residues. The V end lost 4 bases, the J end lost 3 bases, and 6 bases lay between the germline ends. The CDR3 nucleotides are TGTGCCAGCAGTTTTAGGTCTAATGAAAAACTGTTTTTT. Protein sequence: CASSFRSNEKLFF.

The chain employs TRBV19 and TRBJ1-2; 7 bases align to TRBD1. The trim removed 5 bases at V and 6 bases at J, leaving 18 bases unmatched. This CDR3 comprises 17 residues. Germline V lookup: CDR1 LNHDA, CDR2 SQIVND (reference sequence). In nucleotides, the CDR3 is TGTGCCAGTAGTCTCCGACAGGGTGTCTTCTCGAGTGATGGCTACACCTTC. Protein: CASSLRQGVFSSDGYTF.

This clone was seen a handful of times. The chain joins TRBV5-1 to TRBJ2-1; 12 bases align to TRBD2. This CDR3 spans 16 amino acids. J gave up 7 bases and V 0 bases, and 5 bases lay outside the gene matches. The germline CDR1 and CDR2 sequences are SGHRS and YFSETQ. DNA for the CDR3: TGCGCCAGCAGCTTGGCCTCGACTAGCGGGAGTAATGAGCAGTTCTTC. This translates into CASSLASTSGSNEQFF.

The V gene is TRBV28, the J gene TRBJ2-6; 7 nucleotides match TRBD1. Per the germline V gene, CDR1 is MDHEN and CDR2 is SYDVKM. With V trimmed by 6 bases and J by 1 base, 12 bases remained unmatched. CDR3 length: 18 amino acids. In DNA form, the CDR3 reads TGTGCCAGCAGACTTGGGACAGTTAAGGATTCTGGGGCCAACGTCCTGACTTTC. It is translated as CASRLGTVKDSGANVLTF.

This clone was seen only a few times. V gene TRBV6-1 combines with J gene TRBJ1-5, with 9 bases that match TRBD1. The CDR3 spans 15 residues. The germline gives CDR1 MNHNS, CDR2 SASEGT. After removal of 6 bases from V and 2 bases from J, the junction contained 5 bases not matched to a gene. The CDR3 nucleotides read TGTGCCAGCAGCCGGGACAGGGCCGGCAATCAGCCCCAGCATTTT. Its protein product is CASSRDRAGNQPQHF.

The chain's CDR3 is CATGQQQTDTQYF. CDR3 sequence (DNA): TGTGCCACGGGACAGCAGCAAACAGATACGCAGTATTTT. This chain joins TRBV28 and TRBJ2-3, with TRBD1 matching 7 bases. Germline trimming cut 10 bases from V and 3 bases from J; bases unmatched to any gene: 7. Germline V gene sequence: CDR1 MDHEN, CDR2 SYDVKM. The CDR3 extends over 13 amino acids. Drawing the rest from reference TRBV28 and TRBJ2-3, the complete variable domain is DVKVTQSSRYLVKRTGEKVFLECVQDMDHENMFWYRQDPGLGLRLIYFSYDVKMKEKGDIPEGYSVSREKKERFSLILESASTNQTSMYLCATGQQQTDTQYFGPGTRLTVL.

The V gene is TRBV29-1, the J gene TRBJ2-1, with TRBD2 matching over 10 bases. V trimming: 4 bases; J trimming: 0 bases; junction bases outside the gene matches: 9. This CDR3 is 17 amino acids long. CDR1 and CDR2 (germline): SQVTM, ANQGSEA. CDR3 nucleotide sequence: TGCAGCGTTGTATTAGCGGGGGGACCGAGCTCCTACAATGAGCAGTTCTTC. Translated, it gives CSVVLAGGPSSYNEQFF.

This clone was seen once. CDR3 residues: CASSVGYRNTYNEQFF. Written as DNA, the CDR3 is TGTGCCAGCAGCGTAGGATACAGGAACACCTACAATGAGCAGTTCTTC. The gene calls are TRBV9 and TRBJ2-1, with TRBD1 as a possible D gene (5 bases). The CDR3 covers 16 residues. Between the trimmed V and J ends, which lost 0 bases and 2 bases, there was a span of 12 bases. Germline V CDR1 and CDR2: SGDLS, YYNGEE.

The chain couples TRBV10-3 to TRBJ2-3, with D perhaps assigned TRBD1 or TRBD2 (6 bases each). The CDR3 is 14 residues long. V shed 3 bases and J shed 1 base, with 8 bases lying between them. Germline V gene sequence: CDR1 ENHRY, CDR2 SYGVKD. The CDR3: CAISDRGRTDTQYF. CDR3 nucleotides: TGTGCCATCAGTGACCGGGGGCGCACAGATACGCAGTATTTT.

The J gene is TRBJ2-4, the V gene TRBV5-1; 7 bases are shared with TRBD2. This CDR3 region has 13 residues. V was pared by 0 bases and J by 6 bases, with 0 bases of the junction left unmatched. Germline CDR1 and CDR2: SGHRS and YFSETQ. The CDR3 DNA reads TGCGCCAGCAGCTTGGCGGGGGGAAACATTCAGTACTTC. Protein: CASSLAGGNIQYF.

The chain combines TRBV27 with TRBJ1-1, with D uncertain. The CDR3 spans 14 residues. The germline gives CDR1 MNHEY, CDR2 SMNVEV (reference sequence). Trimming took off 2 bases at V and 7 bases at J, with 14 bases between the two ends. CDR3 sequence reads: CASSLPGRRSEAFF. The CDR3 region has the DNA TGTGCCAGCAGTTTACCCGGCCGCCGTAGTGAAGCTTTCTTT.

This clone was seen only a few times. J is TRBJ2-1 and V is TRBV4-2; 14 positions match TRBD2. Unmatched junction bases numbered 9, after V lost 2 bases and J lost 15 bases. The CDR3 totals 15 residues. Germline V CDR1 and CDR2: LGHNA, YNFKEQ. This CDR3 reads CASSQSGTSGSLWFF. CDR3 nucleotides: TGTGCCAGCAGCCAATCCGGGACTAGCGGGAGTCTATGGTTCTTC.